The 18 T cell receptor beta chains below all came from one sample that was sequenced in a study of CD8 T cells in ankylosing spondylitis. TCRdb reprocessed the 5' RACE reads via MiXCR and lists one record per CDR3 protein. The table has 340,000 or so distinct CDR3 sequences, roughly 15% seen once. The sample consisted of blood, either unsorted or a sorted T cell fraction (not recorded which). The receptors were gathered from a male donor with ankylosing spondylitis or in good health (not recorded which).

The chain employs TRBV4-1 and TRBJ2-1, with D uncertain. CDR1 is MGHRA, CDR2 YSYEKL, per germline. The V gene lost 0 bases and the J gene lost 0 bases, with 24 bases spanning the gap. CDR3 length equals 21 residues. The CDR3 bases are TGCGCCAGCAGCCAAGAACCCCCCGACGGCCTGGTCCCGAGCTCCTACAATGAGCAGTTCTTC. The encoded protein is CASSQEPPDGLVPSSYNEQFF.

Only a few counts were recorded for this clonotype. The rearrangement joins TRBV5-1 to TRBJ2-1; 8 bases map to TRBD2. Trimming removed 2 bases from V and 0 bases from J; junction bases left unmatched: 4. Germline V gene sequence: CDR1 SGHRS, CDR2 YFSETQ. The CDR3 runs 16 residues. The CDR3 region is CASSLDGGASYNEQFF. CDR3 DNA: TGCGCCAGCAGCTTAGACGGGGGGGCCTCCTACAATGAGCAGTTCTTC.

The gene calls are TRBV5-1 and TRBJ2-5; possible D gene TRBD2, 6 bases. The germline gives CDR1 SGHRS, CDR2 YFSETQ. Deletions cut 3 bases from V and 1 base from J, with 10 bases between. The CDR3 sequence is 14 residues long. CDR3 DNA: TGCGCCAGCAGCTCGGGGGACCTCCAAGAGACCCAGTACTTC. Its translation: CASSSGDLQETQYF.

This clonotype came up many times. The chain couples TRBV29-1 to TRBJ2-1; D uncertain. The CDR3 spans 11 residues. V gave up 7 bases and J gave up 8 bases, with 12 bases separating them. The germline V gene has CDR1 SQVTM and CDR2 ANQGSEA. The CDR3 nucleotides are TGCAGCGCTCTCCTAGGAGATGAGCAGTTCTTC. Protein product: CSALLGDEQFF.

This clonotype was detected a few times. The chain combines TRBV24-1 with TRBJ2-3; 9 nucleotides line up with TRBD2. The J segment lost 0 bases and the V segment lost 3 bases, leaving 3 bases of the junction unmatched. CDR1 and CDR2 (germline): KGHDR, SFDVKD. The CDR3 covers 16 residues. CDR3 DNA: TGTGCCACCAGTGATCCCAGCGGGGGGAGCACAGATACGCAGTATTTT. Protein: CATSDPSGGSTDTQYF.

This clonotype appeared a few times. The V call is TRBV7-9, the J call TRBJ1-3; D is perhaps TRBD1 (5 bases). Between the trimmed V and J ends, which lost 7 bases and 2 bases, there was a span of 18 bases. The CDR3 loop spans 16 amino acids. CDR1 and CDR2 from the germline V gene are SEHNR and FQNEAQ (reference sequence). The CDR3 region has the DNA TGTGCCAGCACCTCTTGGCACAGGACAACTGGAAACACCATATATTTT. Translated: CASTSWHRTTGNTIYF.

This clonotype was seen a few times. This chain joins TRBV20-1 and TRBJ2-7; TRBD1 is a possible D gene (6 bases). The CDR3 runs to 14 residues. Germline CDR1 DFQATT, CDR2 SNEGSKA (reference sequence). Trimming took 3 bases from V and 0 from J, leaving 12 bases between them. The CDR3 here is CSARGAGISYEQYF. The CDR3 DNA reads as TGCAGTGCTAGGGGGGCAGGGATCTCCTACGAGCAGTACTTC.

The rearrangement links TRBV11-1 to TRBJ2-7, with TRBD1 identical over 9 bases. CDR3 length: 19 amino acids. The trim removed 5 bases at V and 4 bases at J, leaving 21 bases unmatched. Germline V gene lookup returns CDR1 SGHAT and CDR2 FQDESV (reference sequence). As DNA, the CDR3 is TGTGCCAGCAGCCTTCTGTCGGGACAGGGAATCTCAGGGGGATACGAGCAGTACTTC. Its translation is CASSLLSGQGISGGYEQYF.

This chain uses TRBV10-3 with TRBJ2-5; TRBD2 matches 12 bases. Trimming took 6 bases from V and 1 from J; bases not matched to a gene: 3. Germline-derived CDR1 and CDR2 are ENHRY and SYGVKD. This CDR3 has 15 amino acids. The CDR3 loop reads CAIRAGLAGQETQYF. The CDR3 nucleotides read TGTGCCATCAGGGCGGGACTAGCGGGCCAAGAGACCCAGTACTTC.

This clonotype was counted at least ten times. V gene TRBV12-3 or TRBV12-4 combines with J gene TRBJ2-5; maybe TRBD1 (6 bases). This CDR3 spans 12 amino acids. V was shortened by 6 bases and J by 5 bases, with 10 bases between the two germline ends. The CDR3 loop is CASRRQEETQYF. The DNA of the CDR3 is TGTGCCAGCAGAAGACAGGAGGAGACCCAGTACTTC.

J is TRBJ1-4 and V is TRBV27; D is perhaps TRBD1 (5 bases). Germline V gives CDR1 MNHEY, CDR2 SMNVEV (reference sequence). The CDR3 is 13 residues long. V gave up 3 bases and J gave up 6 bases, with 8 bases separating them. The CDR3 protein is CASSLSRDEKLFF. The CDR3 bases are TGTGCCAGCAGTTTGTCCAGGGATGAAAAACTGTTTTTT.

Here the CDR3 reads CASSVQGIGSEAFF. The CDR3 region has the DNA TGTGCCAGCTCAGTACAGGGAATCGGCAGTGAAGCTTTCTTT. This rearrangement joins TRBV18 to TRBJ1-1; D may be TRBD1 (6 bases). This CDR3 is built from 14 residues. Germline-derived CDR1 and CDR2 are KGHSH and LQKENI. V gave up 5 bases and J gave up 7 bases, with 17 bases separating them.

The chain joins TRBV6-5 to TRBJ1-2; 8 bases are shared with TRBD1. From germline, CDR1 is MNHEY and CDR2 SVGAGI. The CDR3 runs 16 residues. V was pared by 2 bases and J by 2 bases, with 7 bases of the junction left unmatched. CDR3 region: CASSYTTGGLNYGYTF. The CDR3 nucleotides read TGTGCCAGCAGTTACACTACAGGGGGTCTCAACTATGGCTACACCTTC.

This clonotype has ten or more counts. The V and J genes are TRBV4-1 and TRBJ1-2, with no clear D. The CDR3 sequence is 15 residues long. The V gene's germline CDR1 is MGHRA and CDR2 YSYEKL. Between the trimmed V and J ends, which lost 0 bases and 8 bases, there was a span of 16 bases. The CDR3 reads CASSQEETLPGGYTF. The CDR3 bases are TGCGCCAGCAGCCAAGAGGAAACACTGCCGGGGGGCTACACCTTC.

J is TRBJ1-1 and V is TRBV5-5; the D is unclear. The CDR3 is made up of 12 amino acids. V was trimmed by 2 bases and J by 6 bases, leaving 8 bases between them. Germline assignment: CDR1 SGHKS and CDR2 YYEKEE (reference sequence). The CDR3 spells CASSLGPPEAFF. The CDR3 coding sequence is TGTGCCAGCAGCTTAGGACCCCCTGAAGCTTTCTTT.

The chain recombines TRBV9 with TRBJ2-6; D unresolved. Trimming pared 0 bases from V and 1 base from J, leaving 14 bases between. CDR3 length: 18 residues. The germline V gene encodes CDR1 SGDLS and CDR2 YYNGEE. The CDR3 DNA reads TGTGCCAGCAGCGTAGGCCCAGGTGGATGGTCTGGGGCCAACGTCCTGACTTTC. Its protein is CASSVGPGGWSGANVLTF.

CDR3 sequence: CASSLAQSSYEQYF. DNA of the CDR3: TGTGCCAGCAGCTTAGCGCAGAGCTCCTACGAGCAGTACTTC. This chain links TRBV7-2 with TRBJ2-7; D is undetermined. Germline V gene data show CDR1 as SGHTA and CDR2 as FQGNSA. The CDR3 consists of 14 residues. Trimming cost V 0 bases and J 0 bases, with 6 bases left between them. The full variable domain, its missing parts supplied by reference TRBV7-2 and TRBJ2-7, is GAGVSQSPSNKVTEKGKDVELRCDPISGHTALYWYRQSLGQGLEFLIYFQGNSAPDKSGLPSDRFSAERTGGSVSTLTIQRTQQEDSAVYLCASSLAQSSYEQYFGPGTRLTVT.

The V gene is TRBV7-7, the J gene TRBJ2-1; 12 bases are a match to TRBD2. CDR3 length: 15 residues. The V segment lost 5 bases and the J segment 5 bases; nucleotides outside the gene matches: 4. Germline lookup yields CDR1 SSHAT and CDR2 FNYEAQ (reference sequence). The DNA of the CDR3 is TGTGCCAGCAGCCCGACTAGCGGGAGCGACAATGAGCAGTTCTTC. As protein: CASSPTSGSDNEQFF. Based on the CDR3 plus reference TRBV7-7 and TRBJ2-1, the full variable domain is GAGVSQSPRYKVTKRGQDVTLRCDPISSHATLYWYQQALGQGPEFLTYFNYEAQPDKSGLPSDRFSAERPEGSISTLTIQRTEQRDSAMYRCASSPTSGSDNEQFFGPGTRLTVL.